This T cell receptor (beta chain) was captured in a study of T-cell memory formation after mild COVID-19. In the study overall: Clusters were largely donor specific. Findings of the study overall: Cross-reactive memory apparently joined, as some responding clones appeared in pre-infection memory. Mainly CM and EM harbored the contracting CD4+ clones; mainly EMRA harbored the CD8+ ones. Whether day 37 second-wave clones are SARS-CoV-2-specific was not confirmed.

As regards this clonotype: As yet, its antigen is unknown.

TCRdb re-derived calls from the 5' RACE reads in MiXCR, one entry per CDR3 protein. The table includes roughly 320,000 distinct CDR3 sequences, 25% to 30% detected once. Germline lookup yields CDR1 SGHKS and CDR2 YYEKEE (reference sequence). The CDR3 consists of 15 residues. V shed 0 bases and J shed 10 bases, with 19 bases lying between them. What was sequenced was PBMCs or a T cell subset sorted from them (not recorded which). The chain recombines TRBV5-5 with TRBJ1-1; D is unclear. The receptor was derived from an adult woman who had mild COVID-19 (a few samples of this study predate the infection). Cell type and time point are not known. The CDR3 bases are TGTGCCAGCAGCTTGGCCATGTCCTCGGGCAGTGTAGCTTTCTTT. Translation gives CASSLAMSSGSVAFF.